The sequence of this T cell receptor beta chain was determined in a study of control samples from healthy donors and cancer patients. V shed 0 bases and J shed 4 bases, with 17 bases lying between them. Germline CDR1 reads SGHDT; CDR2 reads YYEEEE. The CDR3 has 16 residues. Method: immunoSEQ multiplex PCR; TCRdb's copy keeps in-frame clones and lacks some. The sample holds tens of thousands of clones, roughly 86% seen once. The chain has TRBV5-6 and TRBJ2-7, with D hard to call. Sequenced: blood. This TCR was sampled from a man aged 50-59 years in good health. The CDR3 DNA follows: TGTGCCAGCAGCTTGGCCCGGAAGGGATCATTTTACGAGCAGTACTTC. Its translation: CASSLARKGSFYEQYF.